The rows below give T cell receptor beta chains drawn from one sample of a study of type 1 regulatory T cells. No antigen is known for these receptors. One entry per CDR3 protein, called by TCRdb with MiXCR from the reads. The sample includes about 39,000 distinct CDR3 sequences, about 12% seen only once; the top ten take 8%. The sequenced material came from cultured non-Tr1 T cells, either the whole culture or a sorted T cell fraction (not recorded which). The receptors here all came from a human donor in good health. The CDR3 runs from the conserved cysteine through the conserved F or W. Fields, in order: V gene, J gene, D gene, clone size, CDR3 protein, CDR3 DNA. A D gene is named only where the DNA matches it firmly. Clone size, where shown, is once, few, many, or a class for clones that have expanded.

>TRBV7-9|TRBJ1-5|-|many
CASSLANSNQPQHF
TGTGCCAGCAGCTTAGCTAATAGCAATCAGCCCCAGCATTTT
>TRBV7-9|TRBJ1-2|-|many
CASSQLGTDLNYGYTF
TGTGCCAGCAGTCAACTTGGGACGGATCTTAACTATGGCTACACCTTC
>TRBV29-1|TRBJ1-1|-|few
CSVDPQGGKGTEAFF
TGCAGCGTTGACCCACAGGGAGGGAAAGGCACTGAAGCTTTCTTT
>TRBV19|TRBJ2-7|-|-
CASSEGGYEQYF
TGTGCCAGTAGTGAAGGGGGCTACGAGCAGTACTTC
>TRBV10-3|TRBJ1-3|TRBD1|many
CAISLGQASSGNTIYF
TGTGCCATCAGTCTGGGACAGGCCTCCTCTGGAAACACCATATATTTT
>TRBV20-1|TRBJ2-3|-|-
CSAVPLAIATDTQYF
TGCAGTGCTGTCCCTCTAGCGATCGCCACAGATACGCAGTATTTT
>TRBV19|TRBJ2-1|TRBD2|-
CASSNSGGVNEQFF
TGTGCCAGTAGTAATAGCGGGGGAGTCAATGAGCAGTTCTTC
>TRBV5-1|TRBJ1-5|TRBD1|-
CASSGGQGGQPQHF
TGTGCCAGCAGCGGGGGACAGGGGGGTCAGCCCCAGCATTTT
>TRBV15|TRBJ1-2|-|-
CATSRGVVSDGYTF
TGTGCCACCAGCAGGGGGGTGGTCTCCGATGGCTACACCTTC
>TRBV6-2/TRBV6-3|TRBJ2-2|-|-
CASSVRRTNTGELFF
TGTGCCAGCAGTGTCAGGAGGACGAACACCGGGGAGCTGTTTTTT
>TRBV20-1|TRBJ2-4|-|-
CSARGVARTKNIQYF
TGCAGTGCTAGGGGGGTAGCGCGAACCAAAAACATTCAGTACTTC
>TRBV6-1|TRBJ2-7|-|many
CASSGATNEQYF
TGTGCCAGCAGTGGAGCAACAAACGAGCAGTACTTC
>TRBV5-1|TRBJ2-1|TRBD1|many
CASSFGQGTNEQFF
TGCGCCAGCAGCTTTGGACAGGGAACCAATGAGCAGTTCTTC
>TRBV5-6|TRBJ2-7|-|few
CASSFRDGGYEQYF
TGTGCCAGCAGCTTCCGGGACGGGGGCTACGAGCAGTACTTC
>TRBV27|TRBJ2-2|-|many
CASRGDRPLRNTGELFF
TGTGCCAGCAGAGGGGATCGGCCCTTACGGAACACCGGGGAGCTGTTTTTT
>TRBV7-2|TRBJ2-5|TRBD1|many
CASNPAAGGRETQYF
TGTGCCAGCAACCCGGCGGCAGGGGGTCGGGAGACCCAGTACTTC
>TRBV28|TRBJ2-3|TRBD1|-
CASRGPGGSSGDTQYF
TGTGCCAGCAGGGGTCCAGGGGGTAGTTCCGGAGATACGCAGTATTTT
>TRBV5-1|TRBJ1-1|-|-
CASSSANSLMNTEAFF
TGCGCCAGCAGCTCGGCTAATTCACTCATGAACACTGAAGCTTTCTTT
>TRBV30|TRBJ2-3|TRBD2|-
CAWSASGGTDTQYF
TGTGCCTGGAGTGCAAGCGGGGGCACAGATACGCAGTATTTT
>TRBV5-1|TRBJ2-5|TRBD2|many
CASSLIAGGPGETQYF
TGCGCCAGCAGCTTAATAGCGGGAGGGCCCGGAGAGACCCAGTACTTC
>TRBV30|TRBJ1-5|-|many
CAWAGGSNQPQHF
TGTGCCTGGGCGGGCGGCAGCAATCAGCCCCAGCATTTT
>TRBV7-9|TRBJ2-1|-|few
CASSSPRVMTSYNEQFF
TGTGCCAGCAGCTCCCCCCGCGTGATGACCTCCTACAATGAGCAGTTCTTC
>TRBV30|TRBJ2-6|-|many
CAWSVTGTGANVLTF
TGTGCCTGGAGCGTTACAGGGACTGGGGCCAACGTCCTGACTTTC
>TRBV20-1|TRBJ2-2|-|-
CSANLFGELFF
TGCAGTGCTAATCTATTCGGGGAGCTGTTTTTT
>TRBV5-1|TRBJ2-3|TRBD2|few
CASRSASGSNTQYF
TGCGCCAGCAGGTCCGCTAGCGGCTCCAATACGCAGTATTTT
>TRBV18|TRBJ1-4|TRBD1|many
CASSPGQGDEKLFF
TGTGCCAGCTCTCCGGGACAGGGCGATGAAAAACTGTTTTTT
>TRBV2|TRBJ1-6|TRBD1|many
CASRTGDSSYNSPLHF
TGTGCCAGCAGGACTGGGGACAGCTCCTATAATTCACCCCTCCACTTT
>TRBV30|TRBJ1-6|-|few
CAWSPIDRPLSPLHF
TGTGCCTGGAGCCCAATAGACAGGCCGCTTTCACCCCTCCACTTT
>TRBV11-3|TRBJ2-1|TRBD2|many
CASSISGRAAYEQFF
TGTGCCAGCAGCATAAGCGGGAGGGCCGCGTATGAGCAGTTCTTC
>TRBV7-6|TRBJ2-2|TRBD2|-
CASSFTSAGELFF
TGTGCCAGCAGCTTTACTAGCGCCGGGGAGCTGTTTTTT
>TRBV5-5|TRBJ2-3|-|many
CASSRGTPSTDTQYF
TGTGCCAGCAGCCGCGGGACACCTAGCACAGATACGCAGTATTTT
>TRBV10-3|TRBJ2-5|TRBD1|few
CAISSTGGYKMETQYF
TGTGCCATCAGTTCAACAGGGGGCTACAAGATGGAGACCCAGTACTTC
>TRBV7-2|TRBJ2-2|-|few
CASSLANLNTGELFF
TGTGCCAGCAGCTTAGCGAATTTGAACACCGGGGAGCTGTTTTTT
>TRBV6-6|TRBJ1-2|TRBD1|-
CASTENGRGHVYGYTF
TGTGCCAGCACGGAGAATGGCAGGGGGCACGTCTATGGCTACACCTTC
>TRBV3-1|TRBJ2-3|TRBD1|many
CASSQGQGTDTQYF
TGTGCCAGCAGCCAAGGACAGGGGACAGATACGCAGTATTTT
>TRBV28|TRBJ1-1|-|-
CASSLDSRGGEAFF
TGTGCCAGCAGTTTAGATTCGAGGGGCGGTGAAGCTTTCTTT
>TRBV5-1|TRBJ1-1|TRBD1|many
CASSRQGGTEAFF
TGCGCCAGCAGCCGACAGGGGGGCACTGAAGCTTTCTTT
>TRBV5-1|TRBJ2-6|-|few
CASSSTGSGANVLTF
TGCGCCAGCAGCTCTACAGGGTCCGGGGCCAACGTCCTGACTTTC
>TRBV20-1|TRBJ1-3|-|many
CSARDAGLPSGNTIYF
TGCAGTGCTAGAGATGCCGGTCTACCCTCTGGAAACACCATATATTTT
>TRBV29-1|TRBJ2-3|TRBD1|many
CSATGGTDTQYF
TGCAGCGCCACAGGGGGCACAGATACGCAGTATTTT
>TRBV28|TRBJ1-2|-|many
CASSLLSDLNGYTF
TGTGCCAGCAGTTTATTGTCAGACTTGAATGGCTACACCTTC
>TRBV6-6|TRBJ1-6|-|-
CASIDLGTSPLHF
TGTGCCAGCATTGACTTGGGCACCTCACCCCTCCACTTT